These T cell receptor beta chains were read from a single sample in a study of blood T cell repertoires in COVID-19. Profiled with immunoSEQ multiplex PCR; TCRdb holds only in-frame clones, not every one. The data contain more than 80,000 clones, approximately 84% of them singletons. Sequenced input: peripheral blood. The receptor source for this set is a woman aged 60-75 years with acute or convalescent COVID-19. Each CDR3 is given with its conserved first and last residue. The D gene is left open where the match is weak. Size is omitted from some rows. Given values are once, few, many or a class for expanded clones.

.	TRBV30	TRBJ2-5	.	CAWSVIGLQETQYF	TGTGCCTGGAGTGTCATAGGACTCCAAGAGACCCAGTACTTC
.	TRBV15	TRBJ1-6	.	CATSRVEGSGAGNSPLHF	TGTGCCACCAGCAGAGTCGAGGGCAGTGGAGCTGGAAATTCACCCCTCCACTTT
.	TRBV29-1	TRBJ2-7	.	CSVGNGRLYEQYF	TGCAGCGTTGGTAACGGGAGACTCTACGAGCAGTACTTC
TRBD2	TRBV7-2	TRBJ2-3	.	CASSLGLAGGTDTQYF	TGTGCCAGCAGCTTAGGTCTAGCGGGGGGCACAGATACGCAGTATTTT
.	TRBV6-5	TRBJ1-5	.	CASSSIRAPQPQHF	TGTGCCAGCAGTTCCATCAGGGCTCCTCAGCCCCAGCATTTT
.	TRBV29-1	TRBJ1-1	.	CSVLGGVNTEAFF	TGCAGCGTTTTAGGAGGGGTGAACACTGAAGCTTTCTTT
.	TRBV3-1/TRBV3-2	TRBJ1-1	.	CASSPPVGRNTEAFF	TGTGCCAGCAGCCCCCCCGTGGGGAGGAACACTGAAGCTTTCTTT
TRBD2	TRBV3-1/TRBV3-2	TRBJ2-5	.	CASSQDVASGRAMETQYF	TGTGCCAGCAGCCAAGATGTTGCTAGCGGGAGGGCCATGGAGACCCAGTACTTC
TRBD1	TRBV2	TRBJ1-5	.	CASSTRDREVRQPQHF	TGTGCCAGCAGTACAAGGGACAGGGAGGTTAGGCAGCCCCAGCATTTT
TRBD1	TRBV18	TRBJ1-4	.	CASSPPGQGQKLFF	TGTGCCAGCTCACCACCGGGACAGGGGCAAAAACTGTTTTTT
.	TRBV10-3	TRBJ1-2	.	CAISADSSYGYTF	TGTGCCATCAGTGCGGACAGCAGCTATGGCTACACCTTC
TRBD2	TRBV4-2	TRBJ2-3	.	CASSQAGTSGGGDTQYF	TGTGCCAGCAGCCAAGCCGGGACTAGCGGGGGTGGTGATACGCAGTATTTT
.	TRBV29-1	TRBJ1-1	.	CSVQGLGTEAFF	TGCAGCGTCCAGGGACTCGGCACTGAAGCTTTCTTT
TRBD1	TRBV19	TRBJ1-5	.	CASSQAQGASNQPQHF	TGTGCCAGTAGCCAAGCACAGGGGGCAAGCAATCAGCCCCAGCATTTT
TRBD1	TRBV5-1	TRBJ2-3	once	CASSLKGQGADTQYF	TGCGCCAGCAGCTTGAAAGGACAGGGGGCAGATACGCAGTATTTT
.	TRBV30	TRBJ1-5	.	CAWSDDRDQPQHF	TGTGCCTGGAGCGACGACAGAGATCAGCCCCAGCATTTT
.	TRBV5-1	TRBJ2-3	.	CASSLDPSTDTQYF	TGCGCCAGCAGCTTGGATCCGAGCACAGATACGCAGTATTTT
TRBD1	TRBV7-8	TRBJ1-5	.	CASSFGQVGQPQHF	TGTGCCAGCAGCTTCGGACAGGTGGGTCAGCCCCAGCATTTT
.	TRBV30	TRBJ2-2	.	CASGSGELFF	TGTGCCTCAGGAAGCGGGGAGCTGTTTTTT
TRBD1	TRBV7-7	TRBJ2-1	.	CASSPYGPGGSYNEQFF	TGTGCTAGCAGCCCCTATGGTCCAGGGGGATCCTACAATGAGCAGTTCTTC
.	TRBV6-5	TRBJ1-1	.	CATFGENTEAFF	TGTGCCACCTTCGGGGAGAACACTGAAGCTTTCTTT
TRBD2	TRBV19	TRBJ2-3	.	CASSKTGSGTDTQYF	TGTGCCAGTAGTAAAACGGGTAGCGGGACAGATACGCAGTATTTT
TRBD1	TRBV10-1	TRBJ1-1	once	CASSESGQGRAFF	TGCGCCAGCAGTGAGTCGGGACAGGGGCGAGCTTTCTTT
TRBD1	TRBV24-1	TRBJ1-5	.	CATKDRAHQPQHF	TGTGCCACCAAGGACAGGGCGCATCAGCCCCAGCATTTT
.	TRBV5-1	TRBJ1-2	.	CASSPFPARANYGYTF	TGCGCCAGCAGCCCATTTCCGGCCAGGGCTAACTATGGCTACACCTTC
TRBD1	TRBV6-5	TRBJ1-5	.	CASSATGSEQPQHF	TGTGCCAGCAGCGCGACAGGGAGTGAGCAGCCCCAGCATTTT
TRBD1	TRBV15	TRBJ2-2	.	CATSREQGASGELFF	TGTGCCACCAGCAGAGAGCAGGGGGCCTCCGGGGAGCTGTTTTTT
.	TRBV28	TRBJ1-2	.	CASRRAPANYGYTF	TGTGCCAGCAGGCGGGCCCCAGCTAACTATGGCTACACCTTC
.	TRBV6-5	TRBJ1-3	.	CASTPPGHHTIYF	TGTGCCAGCACCCCCCCGGGACATCACACCATATATTTT
TRBD2	TRBV30	TRBJ2-7	.	CACSTSGYSYEQYF	TGTGCCTGTTCGACTAGCGGGTACTCCTACGAGCAGTACTTC
TRBD1	TRBV5-1	TRBJ2-4	.	CASSSGTDIAKNIQYF	TGCGCCAGCAGTTCCGGGACAGATATAGCCAAAAACATTCAGTACTTC
TRBD1	TRBV19	TRBJ1-1	.	CASKSQGDTEAFF	TGTGCCAGTAAGAGTCAGGGGGACACTGAAGCTTTCTTT
TRBD1	TRBV6-5	TRBJ1-1	.	CASKRGQGASEAFF	TGTGCCAGCAAGAGAGGACAGGGGGCAAGTGAAGCTTTCTTT
TRBD1	TRBV7-2	TRBJ1-1	.	CASSKDRGNTEAFF	TGTGCCAGCAGCAAAGACAGGGGAAACACTGAAGCTTTCTTT
.	TRBV19	TRBJ1-4	.	CASSIRGGSNEKLFF	TGTGCCAGTAGTATCAGGGGAGGGAGTAATGAAAAACTGTTTTTT
.	TRBV20-1	TRBJ1-5	.	CSASLQSNQPQHF	TGCAGTGCTAGTTTACAGAGCAATCAGCCCCAGCATTTT